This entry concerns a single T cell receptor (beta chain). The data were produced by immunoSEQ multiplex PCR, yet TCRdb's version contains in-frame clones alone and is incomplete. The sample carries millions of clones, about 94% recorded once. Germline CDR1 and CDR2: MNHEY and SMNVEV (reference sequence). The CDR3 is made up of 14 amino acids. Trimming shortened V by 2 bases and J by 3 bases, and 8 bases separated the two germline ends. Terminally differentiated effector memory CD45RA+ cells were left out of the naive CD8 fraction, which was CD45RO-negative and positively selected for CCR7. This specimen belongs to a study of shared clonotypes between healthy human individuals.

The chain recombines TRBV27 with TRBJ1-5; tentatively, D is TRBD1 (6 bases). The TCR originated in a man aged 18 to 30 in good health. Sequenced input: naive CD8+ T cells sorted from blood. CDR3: CASSLRGFNQPQHF. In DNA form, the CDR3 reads TGTGCCAGCAGTTTAAGGGGGTTCAATCAGCCCCAGCATTTT.